A single sample is the source of the 2 T cell receptor beta chains below, sequenced in a study of T-cell reconstitution after alpha-beta-depleted transplantation in children. Unique molecular identifiers were built into the TCRbeta library. One entry per CDR3 protein results from TCRdb running MiXCR on the PCR reads. Seen here are 600,000 to 800,000 distinct CDR3 sequences, over 10% observed once, and the top ten hold 0.79%. The source was PBMCs, collected before TCRalphabeta/CD19-depleted stem cell transplant. All receptors come from a girl aged 2-10 years with congenital amegakaryocytic thrombocytopenia, due to receive a stem cell transplant.

This sequence joins TRBV2 and TRBJ2-5, with TRBD2 as a possible D gene (6 bases). Trimming cost V 6 bases and J 1 base, with 12 bases left between them. From germline, CDR1 is SNHLY and CDR2 FYNNEI. This CDR3 comprises 14 residues. The CDR3 DNA is TGTGCCAGCAGCCCGGGACTTGTCCAAGAGACCCAGTACTTC. As protein: CASSPGLVQETQYF.

This clonotype was observed a few times. This rearrangement joins TRBV11-2 to TRBJ2-1, with unresolved D. The CDR3 runs 18 residues. V dropped 1 base and J dropped 0 bases, with 16 bases sitting between them. Germline assignment: CDR1 SGHAT and CDR2 FQNNGV. The CDR3 coding sequence is TGTGCCAGCAGCTTAGTGTACCCGGCGGCACGCTCCTACAATGAGCAGTTCTTC. This encodes CASSLVYPAARSYNEQFF.